This T cell receptor (beta chain) was captured by sequencing in a study of identical twins (TCRdb year 2016). As for the study more broadly: To test whether fetal clonotypes persist, the study used deep sequencing on TCR alpha and beta repertoires from monozygotic twins, unrelated adults of various ages, and cord blood. To rule out contamination, replicate twin experiments were performed at different times with different library preparation protocols. Overall study results and their limits: Recombination models systematically underestimated out-of-frame TCR alpha sharing in monozygotic twins but agreed with sharing between unrelated individuals. Fewer insertions were carried by abundant cord blood beta clonotypes, a similar but weaker trend appeared in young adult naive repertoires, and no such trend appeared in memory repertoires. Conclusions relied on cross-sectional statistical analysis, since the same donors could not be followed over many years. The excess sharing between twins in beta out-of-frame sequences was weaker because fewer shared sequences reduced the signal-to-noise ratio. Invariant T cells such as MAIT and iNKT could partly confound zero-insertion analyses, although diverse VJ usage argued against such confounding for most clonotypes. Compared with coincidental sharing between unrelated individuals, out-of-frame TCR alpha sequences shared between twins showed an excess of sequences with low generation probability.

The method behind the library was 5' RACE. Sequencing relied on an Illumina HiSeq 2000. A universal primer binding site was introduced by template switching, and a unique molecular identifier was present in the final cDNA, enabling accurate counting of TCR cDNA molecules. Specific primers in the conserved constant-segment region were used to synthesize first-strand cDNA for the TCR alpha and beta chains. To control for contamination, each cDNA library was double barcoded with a SMART-Mk sample barcode plus Illumina barcodes. TruSeq adapter sequences and Illumina sample barcodes were added in two successive PCR steps. The TCR alpha and beta cDNA libraries were sequenced on the Illumina HiSeq platform using custom primers. Turning to the authors' computational methods: Raw reads were processed with MiGEC to extract unique molecular identifiers, and MiXCR was used to determine CDR3 positions. Recombination models were inferred per individual with the repgenHMM and IGoR tools using an EM algorithm. The analysis of shared clonotypes was done with the tcR package in R, with sharing normalized by the product of cloneset sizes. Out-of-frame nonproductive sequences were analyzed to study raw recombination free of thymic and clonal selection effects. TCRdb trimmed the raw reads at Q25, called clones with MiXCR and kept productive beta chains. Every distinct CDR3 protein forms one entry, paired with its most common genes and DNA. The V and J calls and clone size come from TCRdb's table, not from the authors' own analysis. The sample table records under 900,000 distinct CDR3 sequences; around 12% of these occur just once. The ten largest clones capture about 1.5% of the sample.

Only healthy Caucasian donors were included. Three pairs of female monozygotic twins, all aged roughly 18 to 29 years, were included in the twin cohort. Peripheral blood mononuclear cells were used as the source from which RNA for TCR libraries was isolated. As for this clonotype: The target of this receptor is not known. The input lacks base qualities; no much larger clone sits a single base away.

The CDR3, cysteine through phenylalanine, is 14 amino acids long. CDR3 DNA only is kept here, 42 bases in frame from base 1. V loses 2 bases of germline sequence and J loses 15 bases, and the interval between the two ends is 17 bases. The CDR1 and CDR2 encoded by the germline V gene are MNHEY and SVGAGI. These data were likewise used in another study, on yellow fever vaccine responses in identical twins. As that second paper reports: The T cell response to vaccination in identical twins was reported by the authors to appear partly convergent and partly personalized. Focusing on identical twins, the study followed the T cell clones that responded to the vaccine, and did so with precision.

This clonotype was obtained from a woman aged 18-29 years in good health. The chain links TRBV6-5 with TRBJ1-6; the D region possibly corresponds to TRBD1 (6 bases align). The sample taken for sequencing was PBMCs. The sequenced DNA: TGTGCCAGCAGTTACGGGCAGGGGTTTTCTTTCCTCCACTTT. The encoded protein is CASSYGQGFSFLHF.